This TCR beta chain comes out of a study of blood T cell repertoires in COVID-19. At the level of the study: The United States, Italy and Spain supplied acute and convalescent COVID-19 samples. Sources were T cells, B-cell-depleted T cells, or PBMCs; the material itself was cDNA or gDNA.

The table came from immunoSEQ multiplex PCR; TCRdb's copy has only in-frame clones and leaves some out. The sample has 250,000 to 350,000 clones; 87% are singletons. Trimming at V came to 2 bases and at J to 5 bases, leaving 3 bases not matched to a gene. In germline, CDR1 is MNHEY, CDR2 SMNVEV (reference sequence). The CDR3 extends over 15 amino acids. The sequence came from a man between 18 and 29 years old with active or convalescent COVID-19. The V call is TRBV27, the J call TRBJ2-1, with TRBD2 matching 10 bases. What was sequenced was peripheral blood. CDR3 in amino acids: CASSLRSGGDNEQFF. DNA of the CDR3: TGTGCCAGCAGTTTACGGAGCGGGGGGGACAATGAGCAGTTCTTC.